This T cell receptor beta chain was sequenced for a study of shared clonotypes between healthy human individuals. Whole-study findings and limits: Clonotype sharing levels among donors were expected to vary with sequencing depth.

Sequencing was performed with immunoSEQ multiplex PCR; in TCRdb, only in-frame clones are kept and a portion is missing. Of about 2.4 million clones listed, 93% are singletons. Worth noting for this clone: Its target is unknown. The same CDR3 arises from other DNA sequences in this sample as well.

Trimming removed 3 bases at V and 0 bases at J, with 9 bases between. Germline assignment: CDR1 SGHRS and CDR2 YFSETQ. The CDR3 spans 14 residues. This TCR was sampled from a young man in good health. Some clones in this sample may be carry-over from other donors' samples. V gene TRBV5-1 combines with J gene TRBJ1-2, with a possible D match to TRBD1 (6 bases). The source material was naive CD4+ T cells from PBMCs. The subset is: CD45RA+ positively selected. CDR3 nucleotides: TGCGCCAGCAGCTCGGGGGACACTAACTATGGCTACACCTTC. Its protein is CASSSGDTNYGYTF.